This T cell receptor beta chain was sequenced during a study of read filtering for tumor transcriptome and immune sequencing. Broader study findings: Without single-read clonotypes, shared clonotype proportions correlated more between IR-seq and RNA-seq.

This clonotype was observed many times. Its antigen remains unknown. This library used roughly 370 ng RNA and molecular barcoded adaptors spanning alpha/delta and beta/gamma chains. Via MiXCR, TCRdb re-called the reads, giving one row per CDR3 protein. The table lists under 30,000 distinct CDR3 sequences, 20% to 25% of them singletons, with more than 40% in the top ten. This receptor was identified in a donor aged 40 or older with multiple myeloma. Sequencing input: a population of CD138-negative cells sorted from bone marrow.

In DNA form, the CDR3 reads TGCGCCAGCAGCTTGGTGCGGGCAGATACGCAGTATTTT. Translating gives CASSLVRADTQYF. This chain joins TRBV5-1 and TRBJ2-3; TRBD2 might be the D (5 bases). The CDR3 spans 13 residues. From germline, CDR1 is SGHRS and CDR2 YFSETQ. The V and J ends lost 0 bases and 4 bases respectively, with 6 bases between them.